This T cell receptor (beta chain) was identified during a study of T cell responses to AZD1222 COVID-19 vaccine. Study-wide findings and caveats: Baseline seropositivity characterized only six AZD1222 recipients. Along spike, vaccine-associated CD4 TCRs were found throughout, with dominance at 160-218 and 743-854.

Comments on this clone: No antigen is known for it.

The V gene lost 1 base and the J gene lost 2 bases, with 11 bases spanning the gap. The CDR3 extends over 15 amino acids. Germline lookup yields CDR1 SGHAT and CDR2 FQDESV (reference sequence). Clones were sequenced by immunoSEQ multiplex PCR, and TCRdb holds only the in-frame ones, with some missing. The table records more than 150,000 clones, around 92% of them present only once. This specimen was peripheral blood, taken on day 0 of AZD1222 vaccination. This sequence joins TRBV11-1 and TRBJ2-5, with D possibly being TRBD1 (5 bases). The TCR comes from an adult in good health. For the CDR3, the DNA is TGTGCCAGCAGCTTAGACAGGACGTCACAAGAGACCCAGTACTTC. Translating it yields CASSLDRTSQETQYF. The full variable domain, in which reference TRBV11-1 and TRBJ2-5 provide the parts outside the CDR3, is EAEVAQSPRYKITEKSQAVAFWCDPISGHATLYWYRQILGQGPELLVQFQDESVVDDSQLPKDRFSAERLKGVDSTLKIQPAELGDSAMYLCASSLDRTSQETQYFGPGTRLLVL.